The rows below give T cell receptor beta chains drawn from one sample of a study of shared clonotypes between healthy human individuals. Method: immunoSEQ multiplex PCR; TCRdb's copy keeps in-frame clones and lacks some. The sample carries hundreds of thousands of clones, about three quarters recorded once. Sequenced sample: memory CD4+ T cells sorted from blood. Every receptor here comes from a woman between 25 and 40 years old in good health. Both conserved end residues are part of each CDR3. A D gene is named only where the DNA matches it firmly. Size values are once, few and many counts, or a class for expanded clones, and some rows have none.

D	V	J	size	DNA	CDR3
TRBD1	TRBV5-1	TRBJ2-1	NA	TGCGCCAGCTCTCAGGGACAGAACAATGAGCAGTTCTTC	CASSQGQNNEQFF
NA	TRBV7-2	TRBJ1-5	NA	TGTGCCAGCAGCATCCGACAGGGCAATCAGCCCCAGCATTTT	CASSIRQGNQPQHF
TRBD2	TRBV11-1	TRBJ2-4	NA	TGTGCCAGCAGCTTAGTGACTAGCGGGAGCCGGGACATTCAGTACTTC	CASSLVTSGSRDIQYF
TRBD2	TRBV6-6	TRBJ2-7	NA	TGTGCCAGCAGACTAGCGGGGATTTACGAGCAGTACTTC	CASRLAGIYEQYF
NA	TRBV5-1	TRBJ2-5	NA	TGCGCCAGCCGCTCGGCAGGTGGCCAAGAGACCCAGTACTTC	CASRSAGGQETQYF
NA	TRBV4-1	TRBJ1-1	NA	TGCGCCAGCAGCCCTCATCCGGCCAGGATGAACACTGAAGCTTTCTTT	CASSPHPARMNTEAFF
TRBD2	TRBV28	TRBJ2-7	NA	TGTGCCAGCAGTGTGACTAGCGGGAGCCGCTACGAGCAGTACTTC	CASSVTSGSRYEQYF
NA	TRBV7-9	TRBJ2-4	NA	TGTGCCAGTGTTTATCGGGTCCTAGCCAAAAACATTCAGTACTTC	CASVYRVLAKNIQYF
NA	TRBV7-3	TRBJ1-3	NA	TGTGCCAGCAGCTCCCGCCCGGGAAACACCATATATTTT	CASSSRPGNTIYF
TRBD1	TRBV6-1	TRBJ1-4	NA	TGTGCCAGCAGTGACAGGGGGAATGAAAAACTGTTTTTT	CASSDRGNEKLFF
NA	TRBV7-4	TRBJ1-4	NA	TGTGCCAGCAGCTGTAGGGGTACTAATGAAAAACTGTTTTTT	CASSCRGTNEKLFF
NA	TRBV2	TRBJ1-4	NA	TGTGCCAGCAGTGAAGCGCCCTTAAGGAGGGGGTCTGAAAAACTGTTTTTT	CASSEAPLRRGSEKLFF
NA	TRBV19	TRBJ1-1	NA	TGTGCCAGTAGTCTATCGGGGTGGAGGAGCACTGAAGCTTTCTTT	CASSLSGWRSTEAFF
NA	TRBV30	TRBJ2-3	few	TGTGCCTGGAGTGTAGTTCGGGGGAGGAAAGATACGCAGTATTTT	CAWSVVRGRKDTQYF
NA	TRBV27	TRBJ2-7	NA	TGTGCCAGCAGTGAGGTAGCGCAGGTTCACTACGAGCAGTACTTC	CASSEVAQVHYEQYF
NA	TRBV28	TRBJ2-1	NA	TGTGCCAGCGGCCTGGGACACAATGAGCAGTTCTTC	CASGLGHNEQFF
NA	TRBV6-6	TRBJ2-5	NA	TGTGCCAGCTCCTCCGGGACTGGCCAAGAGACCCAGTACTTC	CASSSGTGQETQYF
NA	TRBV29-1	TRBJ1-1	few	TGCAGCGGACGAGGTGCCGGGGAGGCGACTGAAGCTTTCTTT	CSGRGAGEATEAFF
TRBD2	TRBV30	TRBJ2-2	once	TGTGCCTGGAGTCCCTGGACTAGCCGATGGATCGGGGAGCTGTTTTTT	CAWSPWTSRWIGELFF
NA	TRBV6-4	TRBJ2-3	NA	TGTGCCAGCAGTGACTCGACCTCAGGGTCAGATACGCAGTATTTT	CASSDSTSGSDTQYF
NA	TRBV10-3	TRBJ2-3	NA	TGTGCCATCAGTCCAGCGACAGGCACAGATACGCAGTATTTT	CAISPATGTDTQYF
NA	TRBV19	TRBJ2-4	NA	TGTGCCAGTACTCCGGGGGGCAAAGGGAACATTCAGTACTTC	CASTPGGKGNIQYF
NA	TRBV6-5	TRBJ2-7	few	TGTGCCACCGGATGGACACCTTACCCCTACGAGCAGTACTTC	CATGWTPYPYEQYF
TRBD2	TRBV27	TRBJ2-1	few	TGTGCCAGCAGTTGGACTAGCGGGGGAATCAATGAGCAGTTCTTC	CASSWTSGGINEQFF
NA	TRBV20-1	TRBJ2-7	NA	TGCAGTGCCACAGGGTATGGCGAGCAGTACTTC	CSATGYGEQYF
TRBD2	TRBV6-6	TRBJ2-3	few	TGTGCCAGCAGTTACTCGATACTAGCGGGACCAGATACGCAGTATTTT	CASSYSILAGPDTQYF
TRBD2	TRBV27	TRBJ2-7	NA	TGTGCTAGCTTACTAAGGGGGGGCTTCTGGGCGGGAGGGCCCTACGAGCAGTACTTC	CASLLRGGFWAGGPYEQYF
NA	TRBV28	TRBJ1-2	NA	TGTGCCAGCAGTGTGAGACAGTCTAACTATGGCTACACCTTC	CASSVRQSNYGYTF
NA	TRBV16	TRBJ2-2	NA	TGTGCCAGCAGCCGGGACTTCTCGGGCGGGGAGCTGTTTTTT	CASSRDFSGGELFF
NA	TRBV7-3	TRBJ2-1	NA	TGTGCCAGCAGCCCTGGCCAGTCCTACAATGAGCAGTTCTTC	CASSPGQSYNEQFF
TRBD1	TRBV6-8	TRBJ1-2	NA	TGTGCCAGTATGATGACAGGGATTGGGTGCTACACCTTC	CASMMTGIGCYTF
NA	TRBV15	TRBJ1-4	few	TGTGCCACCAGGAGGGGGGAATCCGAAAAACTGTTTTTT	CATRRGESEKLFF
NA	TRBV19	TRBJ1-5	NA	TGTGCCAGTAAGGGGTTAGGTAGTCAGCCCCAGCATTTT	CASKGLGSQPQHF
TRBD2	TRBV25-1	TRBJ2-7	few	TGTGCCAGCAGTGGCGAGCGACTAGCGGACGTGAACTACGAGCAGTACTTC	CASSGERLADVNYEQYF
NA	TRBV7-6	TRBJ2-7	few	TGTGCCAGCAGCCCTGGCTTGGGTGCATTCGAGCAGTACTTC	CASSPGLGAFEQYF